Reported below is one T cell receptor beta chain. These data come from a study of blood T cell repertoires in COVID-19. Adults between roughly 18 and 89 years of age took part from under 30 US areas. Cohorts were based on clinical histories the participants reported. What the recovered Cohort 3 donors had was two negative PCRs, clearance, or symptom resolution. TCRdb keeps only in-frame clones here, not all; method: immunoSEQ multiplex PCR. The sample lists approximately 310,000 clones; approximately 88% were seen once. What was sequenced was PBMCs or T cells enriched from blood (not recorded which). The receptor's source is a man aged 55 to 70 who had recovered from COVID-19.

The CDR3 coding sequence is TGTGCTAGTGGTTTGGTAGCGGGGTCCGCCAAAGATACGCAGTATTTT. This codes for CASGLVAGSAKDTQYF. V is TRBV12-5 and J is TRBJ2-3; 7 bases are shared with TRBD2. The CDR3 length is 16 residues. The germline CDR1 and CDR2 sequences are LGHNT and FRNRAP. Trimming took 0 bases from V and 5 from J; bases not matched to a gene: 8.